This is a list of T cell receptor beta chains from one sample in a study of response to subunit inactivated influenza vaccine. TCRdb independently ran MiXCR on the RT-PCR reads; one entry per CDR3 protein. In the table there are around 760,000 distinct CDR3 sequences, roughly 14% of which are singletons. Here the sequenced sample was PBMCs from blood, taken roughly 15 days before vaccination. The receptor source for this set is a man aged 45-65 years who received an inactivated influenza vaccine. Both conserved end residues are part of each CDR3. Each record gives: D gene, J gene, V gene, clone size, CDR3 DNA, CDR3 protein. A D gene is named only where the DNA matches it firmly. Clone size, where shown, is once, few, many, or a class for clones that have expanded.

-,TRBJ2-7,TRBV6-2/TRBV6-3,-,TGTGCCAGCATTCAGACCGAGGGGTACGACGAGCAGTACTTC,CASIQTEGYDEQYF
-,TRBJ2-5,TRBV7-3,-,TGTGCCAGCAGCTTAATTGGGGCCCCAGGAGAGACCCAGTACTTC,CASSLIGAPGETQYF
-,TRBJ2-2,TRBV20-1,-,TGCAGTGCTAGTTCTCACGGGGGCGGGGAGCTGTTTTTT,CSASSHGGGELFF
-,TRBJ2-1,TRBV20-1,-,TGCAGTGCCCCGGTCCCCTCTCAACTTAAAGCCTACAATGAGCAGTTCTTC,CSAPVPSQLKAYNEQFF
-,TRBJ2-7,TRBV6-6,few,TGTGCCAGCACCCCGAGCTTGGGGGTTGAGCAGTACTTC,CASTPSLGVEQYF
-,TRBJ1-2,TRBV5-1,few,TGCGCCAGCAGCTTGGCCGGGGACGGCCTCTATGGCTACACCTTC,CASSLAGDGLYGYTF
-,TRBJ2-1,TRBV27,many,TGTGCCAGCAGTTTAGGGACAAGCTACAATGAGCAGTTCTTC,CASSLGTSYNEQFF
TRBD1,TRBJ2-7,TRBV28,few,TGTGCCAGCATCACGACCGGGACAGGGCTTATCGAGCAGTACTTC,CASITTGTGLIEQYF
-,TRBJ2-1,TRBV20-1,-,TGCAGTGCCACGTACAGGGACCGAGAGCAGTTCTTC,CSATYRDREQFF
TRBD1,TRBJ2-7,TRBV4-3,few,TGCGCCAGCAGCCAGGCGAGACCGGGACAGGGATCGGGGGAGCAGTACTTC,CASSQARPGQGSGEQYF
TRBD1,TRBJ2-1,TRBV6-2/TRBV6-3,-,TGTGCCAGCAGTTACTCGCCGGGACAGGGGTTGCACAATGAGCAGTTCTTC,CASSYSPGQGLHNEQFF
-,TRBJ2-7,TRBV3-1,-,TGTGCCACCCGGACGGCCGGCGAGCAGTACTTC,CATRTAGEQYF
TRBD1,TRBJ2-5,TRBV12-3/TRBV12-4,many,TGTGCCAGCAGTCGGACGGGACAGGGGGAAGAGACCCAGTACTTC,CASSRTGQGEETQYF
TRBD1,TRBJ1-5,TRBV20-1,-,TGCAGTGCTAAAAGACAGGGGGCCGGCAATCAGCCCCAGCATTTT,CSAKRQGAGNQPQHF
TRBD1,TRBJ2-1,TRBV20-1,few,TGCAGTGCTACACCGGGACAGGGTATCTCCTATGAGCAGTTCTTC,CSATPGQGISYEQFF
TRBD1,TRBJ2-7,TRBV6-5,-,TGTGCCAGCAGTTACAGGGGACAGGGCCCCGAGCAGTACTTC,CASSYRGQGPEQYF
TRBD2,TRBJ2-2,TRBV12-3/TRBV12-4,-,TGTGCCAGCAAAAGGGCGGGACTAGCAGCGACCGGGGAGCTGTTTTTT,CASKRAGLAATGELFF
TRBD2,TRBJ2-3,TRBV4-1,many,TGCGCCAGCAGCCAACTCGCGACCGGGACTAGCTCGGATACGCAGTATTTT,CASSQLATGTSSDTQYF
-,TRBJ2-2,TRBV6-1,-,TGTGCCAGCATAGTAGGGGTGGACGGGGAGCTGTTTTTT,CASIVGVDGELFF
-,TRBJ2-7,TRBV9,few,TGTGCCAGCAGCGTAGGGTCGATAGCTCCCTCCTACGAGCAGTACTTC,CASSVGSIAPSYEQYF
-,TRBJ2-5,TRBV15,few,TGTGCCACCAGCACACGAGGGGAGACCCAGTACTTC,CATSTRGETQYF
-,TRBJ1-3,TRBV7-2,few,TGTGCCAGCAGCCCGGGGTTGGGGGCCTCTGGAAACACCATATATTTT,CASSPGLGASGNTIYF
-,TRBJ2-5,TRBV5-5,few,TGTGCCAGCAGCTTGGAGGTAGCTGTCTCCTGGGAGACCCAGTACTTC,CASSLEVAVSWETQYF
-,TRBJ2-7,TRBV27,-,TGTGCCAGCAGTTTCTCCCGGGGACTTACTCCCTACGAGCAGTACTTC,CASSFSRGLTPYEQYF
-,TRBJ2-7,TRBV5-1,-,TGCGCCAGCAGCTTGCTGGACTCCCGTTCCTACGAGCAGTACTTC,CASSLLDSRSYEQYF
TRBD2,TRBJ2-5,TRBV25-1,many,TGTGCCAGCAGTGAAAGTTTGATAGCGGGAGAGCGGACCCAGTACTTC,CASSESLIAGERTQYF
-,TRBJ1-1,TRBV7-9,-,TGTGCCAGCAGCTTCATTACAGGAGGGACTGAAGCTTTCTTT,CASSFITGGTEAFF
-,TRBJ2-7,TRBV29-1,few,TGCAGCGCAAAGGACCTAGGGGGCTACGAGCAGTACTTC,CSAKDLGGYEQYF
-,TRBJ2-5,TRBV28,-,TGTGCCAGCAGGGTAACGGGACACCAAGAGACCCAGTACTTC,CASRVTGHQETQYF
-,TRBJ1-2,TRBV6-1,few,TGTGCCAGCAGTGAGGACCTATCCCTCTATGGCTACACCTTC,CASSEDLSLYGYTF
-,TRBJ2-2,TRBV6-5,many,TGTGCCAGCAGTTACACTCGAGGGTACACCGGGGAGCTGTTTTTT,CASSYTRGYTGELFF
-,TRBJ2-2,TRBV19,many,TGTGCCAGTACGGCAAGCAGGAAGCGGAACACCGGGGAGCTGTTTTTT,CASTASRKRNTGELFF
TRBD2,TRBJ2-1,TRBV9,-,TGTGCCAGCAGCGTGGAGCGGGAACCCTACAATGAGCAGTTCTTC,CASSVEREPYNEQFF
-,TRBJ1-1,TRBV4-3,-,TGCGCCAGCAGCCAAGATCAACAGCCCAACACTGAAGCTTTCTTT,CASSQDQQPNTEAFF
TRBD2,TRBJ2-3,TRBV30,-,TGTGCCTGGAGTAAGAGCGGGGGACACAGCACAGATACGCAGTATTTT,CAWSKSGGHSTDTQYF
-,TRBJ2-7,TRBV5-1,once,TGCGCCAGCAGTCTGGGGGAAGGGGTAAACTACGAGCAGTACTTC,CASSLGEGVNYEQYF
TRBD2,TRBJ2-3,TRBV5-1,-,TGCGCCAGCGAAAGAGGAACTAGCGGATGCACAGATACGCAGTATTTT,CASERGTSGCTDTQYF
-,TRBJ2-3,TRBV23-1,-,TGCGCCAGCAGTCAATCTGTCGCGAGCCAGTTCGAGGATACGCAGTATTTT,CASSQSVASQFEDTQYF
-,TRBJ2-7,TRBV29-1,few,TGCAGCGCACTCGGGACACCTTACTCCTACGAGCAGTACTTC,CSALGTPYSYEQYF
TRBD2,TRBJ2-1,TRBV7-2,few,TGTGCCAGCAGCTTATCCCCAGCGGGGGCCTCCTACAATGAGCAGTTCTTC,CASSLSPAGASYNEQFF
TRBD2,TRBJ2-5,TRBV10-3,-,TGTGCCATCAGTGTGTCGGCTAGCGGGAGTTCAGAGACCCAGTACTTC,CAISVSASGSSETQYF
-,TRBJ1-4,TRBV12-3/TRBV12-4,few,TGTGCCAGCAGTTTGTTTGGGGGTAGGGAAAAACTGTTTTTT,CASSLFGGREKLFF
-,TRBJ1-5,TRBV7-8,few,TGTGCCAGCAGCCAAGATACAGGGATTAGCAATCAGCCCCAGCATTTT,CASSQDTGISNQPQHF
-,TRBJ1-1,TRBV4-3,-,TGCGCCAGCAGCCAAGATGGGGCACCCGGGACTGAAGCTTTCTTT,CASSQDGAPGTEAFF
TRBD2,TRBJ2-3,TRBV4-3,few,TGCGCCAGCAGCCAAGATCAAATAGCGGGAGGGTACCGCACAGATACGCAGTATTTT,CASSQDQIAGGYRTDTQYF
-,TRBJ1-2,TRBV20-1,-,TGCAGCTTGACAGGCGGACCCTCAAACGATGGCTACACCTTC,CSLTGGPSNDGYTF
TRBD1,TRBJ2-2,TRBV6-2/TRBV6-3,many,TGTGCCAGCAGGCGTCAACAGGGGGCGCGCTCCGGGGAGCTGTTTTTT,CASRRQQGARSGELFF
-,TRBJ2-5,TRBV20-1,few,TGCAGTGCCGACGACACCCTAGGGGAGACCCAGTACTTC,CSADDTLGETQYF
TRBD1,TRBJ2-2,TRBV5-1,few,TGCGCCAGCAGCTTTGTACAGGGGGCGCCCGGGGAGCTGTTTTTT,CASSFVQGAPGELFF
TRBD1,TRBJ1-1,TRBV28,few,TGTGCCAGCAGTCCCCGGGACAGGGCAGAAGCTTTCTTT,CASSPRDRAEAFF
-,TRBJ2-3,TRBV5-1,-,TGCGCCAGCGGGGACAACACAGATACGCAGTATTTT,CASGDNTDTQYF
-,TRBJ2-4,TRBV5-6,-,TGTGCCAGCAGCTTGATGGGAGGCGAGCTAGCCAAAAACATTCAGTACTTC,CASSLMGGELAKNIQYF
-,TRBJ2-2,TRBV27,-,TGTGCCAGCAGTTTATCGTGGCTCAGTCGATCCGGGGAGCTGTTTTTT,CASSLSWLSRSGELFF
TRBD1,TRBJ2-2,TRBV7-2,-,TGTGCCAGCAGCGCACAGGGGGGGAACACCGGGGAGCTGTTTTTT,CASSAQGGNTGELFF
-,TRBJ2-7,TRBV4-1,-,TGCGCCAGCAGCCGTGTCCCCACACCGGGACTTTCCTACGAGCAGTACTTC,CASSRVPTPGLSYEQYF
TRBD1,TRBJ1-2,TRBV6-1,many,TGTGCCAGCAGCGTTTTCTCTACGAGACAGGGCCCTAACTATGGCTACACCTTC,CASSVFSTRQGPNYGYTF
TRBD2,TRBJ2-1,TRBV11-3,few,TGTGCCAGCAGCTTAGTCCGAGCGGGAGTGGAGGCCAATGAGCAGTTCTTC,CASSLVRAGVEANEQFF
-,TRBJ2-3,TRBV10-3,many,TGTGCCATCATTAGGAGGATTGGGCAAGGAGATACGCAGTATTTT,CAIIRRIGQGDTQYF
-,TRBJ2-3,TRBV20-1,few,TGCAGTGCAAGTAGCGGAACCGACACAGATACGCAGTATTTT,CSASSGTDTDTQYF
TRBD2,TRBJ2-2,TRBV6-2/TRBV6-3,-,TGTGCCGGCACGCTAGCGGGAGAGACCGGGGAGCTGTTTTTT,CAGTLAGETGELFF